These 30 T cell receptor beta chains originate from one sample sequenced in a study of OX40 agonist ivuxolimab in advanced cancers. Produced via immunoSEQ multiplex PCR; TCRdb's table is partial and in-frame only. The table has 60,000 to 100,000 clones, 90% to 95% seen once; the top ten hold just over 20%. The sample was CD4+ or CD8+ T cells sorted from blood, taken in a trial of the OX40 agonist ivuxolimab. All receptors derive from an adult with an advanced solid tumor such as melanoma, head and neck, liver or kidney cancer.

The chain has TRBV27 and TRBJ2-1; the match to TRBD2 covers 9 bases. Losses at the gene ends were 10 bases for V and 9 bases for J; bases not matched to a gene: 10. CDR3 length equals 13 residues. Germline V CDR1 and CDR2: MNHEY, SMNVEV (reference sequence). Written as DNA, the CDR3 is TGTGCCATACTAGCGGGCCCTATGAGTGAGCAGTTCTTC. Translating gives CAILAGPMSEQFF.

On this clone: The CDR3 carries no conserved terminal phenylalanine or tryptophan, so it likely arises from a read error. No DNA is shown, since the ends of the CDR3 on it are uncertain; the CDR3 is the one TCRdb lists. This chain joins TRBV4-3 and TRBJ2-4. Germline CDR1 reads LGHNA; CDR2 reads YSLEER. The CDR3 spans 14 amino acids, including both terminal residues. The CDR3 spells CASSQDNLDGKVQL.

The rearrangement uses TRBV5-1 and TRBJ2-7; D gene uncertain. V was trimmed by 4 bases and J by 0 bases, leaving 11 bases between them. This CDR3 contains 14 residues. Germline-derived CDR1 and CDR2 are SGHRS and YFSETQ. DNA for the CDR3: TGCGCCAGCAGCCCAAAACAGAGCTCCTACGAGCAGTACTTC. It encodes CASSPKQSSYEQYF.

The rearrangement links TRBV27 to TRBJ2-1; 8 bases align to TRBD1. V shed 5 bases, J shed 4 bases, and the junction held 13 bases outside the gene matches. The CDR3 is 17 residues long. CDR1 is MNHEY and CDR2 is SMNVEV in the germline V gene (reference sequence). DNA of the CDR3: TGTGCCAGCAGTGCATTGACAGGGGCACCCACGTACAATGAGCAGTTCTTC. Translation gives CASSALTGAPTYNEQFF.

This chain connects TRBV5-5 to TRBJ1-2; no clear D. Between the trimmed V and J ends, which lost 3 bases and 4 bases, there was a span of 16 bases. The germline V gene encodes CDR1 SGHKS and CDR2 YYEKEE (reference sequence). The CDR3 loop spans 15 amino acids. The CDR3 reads CASSWEGSPRYGYTF. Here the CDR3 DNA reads TGTGCCAGCAGCTGGGAGGGCTCACCTCGCTATGGCTACACCTTC.

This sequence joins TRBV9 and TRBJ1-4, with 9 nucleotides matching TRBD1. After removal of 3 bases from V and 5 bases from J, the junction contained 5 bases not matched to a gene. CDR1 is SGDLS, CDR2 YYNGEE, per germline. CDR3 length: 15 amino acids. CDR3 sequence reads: CASSAQGTGNEKLFF. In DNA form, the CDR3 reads TGTGCCAGCAGCGCCCAAGGGACAGGGAATGAAAAACTGTTTTTT.

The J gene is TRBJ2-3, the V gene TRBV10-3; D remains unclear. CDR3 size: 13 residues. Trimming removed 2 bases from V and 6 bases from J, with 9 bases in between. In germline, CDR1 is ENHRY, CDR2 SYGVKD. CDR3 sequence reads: CAISEMVGDTQYF. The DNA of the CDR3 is TGTGCCATCAGTGAGATGGTAGGCGATACGCAGTATTTT.

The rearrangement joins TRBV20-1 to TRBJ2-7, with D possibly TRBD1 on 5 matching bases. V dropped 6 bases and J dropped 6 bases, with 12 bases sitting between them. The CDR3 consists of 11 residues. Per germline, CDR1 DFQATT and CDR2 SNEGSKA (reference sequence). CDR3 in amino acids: CSAHKGLEQYF. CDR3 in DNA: TGCAGTGCCCACAAGGGGCTCGAGCAGTACTTC.

This CDR3 reads CASSVETASYEQYF. The CDR3, as DNA: TGTGCCAGCAGCGTCGAGACCGCGTCCTACGAGCAGTACTTC. The chain is built from TRBV9 and TRBJ2-7; D unclear. V lost 2 bases and J 1 base, leaving 10 bases between the germline ends. Germline CDR1 is SGDLS and CDR2 is YYNGEE. CDR3 length: 14 amino acids.

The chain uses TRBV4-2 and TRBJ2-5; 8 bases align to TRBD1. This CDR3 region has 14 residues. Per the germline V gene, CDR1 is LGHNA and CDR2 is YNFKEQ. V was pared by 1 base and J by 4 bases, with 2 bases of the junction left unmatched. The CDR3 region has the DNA TGTGCCAGCAGCCAAGGAACAGGGGGAGAGACCCAGTACTTC. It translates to CASSQGTGGETQYF.

CDR3 sequence (DNA): TGTGCCAGCAGCCCCACCCGGGACAGGGGAAACAATGAGCAGTTCTTC. Its protein product is CASSPTRDRGNNEQFF. The chain has TRBV7-3 and TRBJ2-1, with 10 nucleotides matching TRBD1. With V trimmed by 5 bases and J by 5 bases, 9 bases remained unmatched. CDR3 length: 16 amino acids. Germline values: CDR1 SGHTA, CDR2 FQGTGA.

The CDR3 region is CASSRGHNSYEQYF. For the CDR3, the DNA is TGTGCCAGCAGCCGAGGACACAACTCCTACGAGCAGTACTTC. This rearrangement joins TRBV6-1 to TRBJ2-7; TRBD1 might be the D (5 bases). This CDR3 is 14 amino acids long. CDR1 is MNHNS and CDR2 is SASEGT in the germline V gene. V lost 6 bases, J lost 0 bases, and 12 bases lay in between.

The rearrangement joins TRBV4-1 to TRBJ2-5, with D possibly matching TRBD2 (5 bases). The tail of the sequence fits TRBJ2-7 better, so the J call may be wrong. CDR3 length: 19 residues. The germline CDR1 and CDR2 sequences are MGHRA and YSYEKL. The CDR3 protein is CASSQDRMGSRRGSYEQYF. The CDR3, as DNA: TGCGCCAGCAGCCAAGATCGTATGGGGTCAAGGAGAGGGAGCTACGAGCAGTACTTC.

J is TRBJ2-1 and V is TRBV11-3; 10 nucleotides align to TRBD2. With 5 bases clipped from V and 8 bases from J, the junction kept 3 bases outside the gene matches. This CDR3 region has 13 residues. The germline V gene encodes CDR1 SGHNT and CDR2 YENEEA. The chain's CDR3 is CASSPSGSDEQFF. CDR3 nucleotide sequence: TGTGCCAGCAGCCCTAGCGGGAGCGATGAGCAGTTCTTC.

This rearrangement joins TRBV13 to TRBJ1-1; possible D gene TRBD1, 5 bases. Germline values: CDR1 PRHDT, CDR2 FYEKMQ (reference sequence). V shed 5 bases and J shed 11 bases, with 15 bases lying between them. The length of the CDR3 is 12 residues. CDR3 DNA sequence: TGTGCCAGCAGCCCCTGGGGGAAGGCGGCTTTCTTT. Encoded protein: CASSPWGKAAFF. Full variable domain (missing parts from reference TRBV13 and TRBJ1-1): AAGVIQSPRHLIKEKRETATLKCYPIPRHDTVYWYQQGPGQDPQFLISFYEKMQSDKGSIPDRFSAQQFSDYHSELNMSSLELGDSALYFCASSPWGKAAFFGQGTRLTVV.

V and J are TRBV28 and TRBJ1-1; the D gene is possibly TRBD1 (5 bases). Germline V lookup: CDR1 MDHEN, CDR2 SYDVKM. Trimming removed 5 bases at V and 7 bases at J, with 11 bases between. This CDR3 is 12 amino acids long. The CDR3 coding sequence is TGTGCCAGCAGTGTCGTAGGGGTTGAAGCTTTCTTT. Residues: CASSVVGVEAFF.

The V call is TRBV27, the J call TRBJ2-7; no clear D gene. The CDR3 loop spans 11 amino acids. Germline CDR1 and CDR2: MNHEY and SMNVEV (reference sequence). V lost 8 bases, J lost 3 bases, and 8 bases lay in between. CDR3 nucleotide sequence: TGTGCCAGCGGAGCGATCTACGAGCAGTACTTC. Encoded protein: CASGAIYEQYF.

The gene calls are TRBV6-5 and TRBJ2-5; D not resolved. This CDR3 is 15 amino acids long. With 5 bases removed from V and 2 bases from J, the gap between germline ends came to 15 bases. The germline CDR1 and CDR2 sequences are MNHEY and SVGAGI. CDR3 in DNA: TGTGCCAGCAGTACCTGGCGCAGCCTACAAGAGACCCAGTACTTC. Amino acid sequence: CASSTWRSLQETQYF.

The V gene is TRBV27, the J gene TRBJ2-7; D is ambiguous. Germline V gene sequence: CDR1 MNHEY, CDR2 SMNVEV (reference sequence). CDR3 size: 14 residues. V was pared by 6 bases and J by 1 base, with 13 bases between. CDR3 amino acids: CASRFVDRSYEQYF. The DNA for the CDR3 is TGTGCCAGCAGATTTGTAGATAGGTCCTACGAGCAGTACTTC.

Written as DNA, the CDR3 is TGCGCCAGCAGCGATGAAGGAGTTTACTATGGCTACACCTTC. This translates into CASSDEGVYYGYTF. The chain couples TRBV4-1 to TRBJ1-2; D ambiguous. Germline CDR1 and CDR2: MGHRA and YSYEKL. The V end lost 5 bases, the J end lost 3 bases, and 13 bases lay between the germline ends. This CDR3 comprises 14 residues.

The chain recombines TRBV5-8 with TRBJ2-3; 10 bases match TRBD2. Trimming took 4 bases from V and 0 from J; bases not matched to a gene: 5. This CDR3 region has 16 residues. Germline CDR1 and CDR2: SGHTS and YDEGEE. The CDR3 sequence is CASSAWTSGSTDTQYF. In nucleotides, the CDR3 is TGTGCCAGCAGCGCCTGGACTAGCGGTAGCACAGATACGCAGTATTTT.

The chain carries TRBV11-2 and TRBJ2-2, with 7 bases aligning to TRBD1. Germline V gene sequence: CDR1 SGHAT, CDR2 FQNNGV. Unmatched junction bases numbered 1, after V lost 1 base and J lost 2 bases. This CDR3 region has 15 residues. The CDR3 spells CASSLGTGNTGELFF. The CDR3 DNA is TGTGCCAGCAGCTTAGGGACAGGAAACACCGGGGAGCTGTTTTTT.

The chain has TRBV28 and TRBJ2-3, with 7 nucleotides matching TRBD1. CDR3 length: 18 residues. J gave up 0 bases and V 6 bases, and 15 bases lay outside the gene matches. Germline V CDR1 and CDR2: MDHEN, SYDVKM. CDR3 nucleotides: TGTGCCAGCAGCCCGGACAGGTCGATTATTAAGAGCACAGATACGCAGTATTTT. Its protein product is CASSPDRSIIKSTDTQYF.

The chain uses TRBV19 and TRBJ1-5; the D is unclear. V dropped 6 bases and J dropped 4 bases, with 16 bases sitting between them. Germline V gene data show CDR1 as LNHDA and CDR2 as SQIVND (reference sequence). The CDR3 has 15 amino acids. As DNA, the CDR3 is TGTGCCAGTAGGGCCCCGGAGAGTCGGAATCAGCCCCAGCATTTT. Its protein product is CASRAPESRNQPQHF.

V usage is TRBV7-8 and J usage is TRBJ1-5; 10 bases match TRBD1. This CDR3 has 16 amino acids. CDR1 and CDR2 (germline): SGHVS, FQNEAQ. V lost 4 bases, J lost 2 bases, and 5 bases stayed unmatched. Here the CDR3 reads CASSSGTGAGNQPQHF. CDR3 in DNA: TGTGCCAGCAGCTCCGGGACAGGGGCTGGCAATCAGCCCCAGCATTTT.

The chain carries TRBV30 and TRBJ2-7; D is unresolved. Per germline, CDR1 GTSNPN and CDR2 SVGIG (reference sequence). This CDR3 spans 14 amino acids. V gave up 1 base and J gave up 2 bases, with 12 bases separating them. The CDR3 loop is CAWSAPPGTYEQYF. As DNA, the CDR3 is TGTGCCTGGAGTGCACCTCCTGGAACCTACGAGCAGTACTTC.

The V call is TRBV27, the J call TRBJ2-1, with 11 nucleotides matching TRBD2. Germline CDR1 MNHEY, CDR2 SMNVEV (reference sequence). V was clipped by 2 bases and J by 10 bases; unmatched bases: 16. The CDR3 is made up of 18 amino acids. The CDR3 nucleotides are TGTGCCAGCAGTTTAGACGGGGGTAGCGGGAGGGCGACCGTCGAGCAGTTCTTC. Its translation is CASSLDGGSGRATVEQFF.

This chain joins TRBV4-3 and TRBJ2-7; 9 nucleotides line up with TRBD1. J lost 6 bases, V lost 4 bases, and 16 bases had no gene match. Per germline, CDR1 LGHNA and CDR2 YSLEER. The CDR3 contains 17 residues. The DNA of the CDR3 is TGCGCCAGCAGCCCCTCCCGGGACAGGGAGTGGGTTGCCGAGCAGTACTTC. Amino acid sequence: CASSPSRDREWVAEQYF.

This CDR3 is CASTPPQGGNTIYF. The CDR3 nucleotides read TGTGCCAGCACCCCCCCGCAGGGAGGAAACACCATATATTTT. This sequence joins TRBV9 and TRBJ1-3; tentatively, D is TRBD1 (5 bases). Per germline, CDR1 SGDLS and CDR2 YYNGEE. Trimming pared 6 bases from V and 4 bases from J, leaving 14 bases between. The CDR3 covers 14 residues.

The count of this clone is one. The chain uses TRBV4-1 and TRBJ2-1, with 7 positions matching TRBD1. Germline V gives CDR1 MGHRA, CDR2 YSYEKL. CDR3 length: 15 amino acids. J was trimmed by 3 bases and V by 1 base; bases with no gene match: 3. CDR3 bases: TGCGCCAGCAGCCAAGCCGGGACAGACTACAATGAGCAGTTCTTC. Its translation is CASSQAGTDYNEQFF.